Sequencing of this TCR beta chain was carried out in a study of blood T cells in healthy people across ages. General study findings and limits: Shifts in expanded clonotypes may have been confounded by donor CMV status, which was unknown.

This clonotype was detected only a few times. The antigen is undetermined. For the second PCR, which ran for 7 to 11 cycles, a sample-barcoded 5' primer and a J-beta primer mix were used. TCRdb used MiXCR to reprocess the 5' RACE reads, holding one entry per CDR3 protein. The repertoire holds about 290,000 distinct CDR3 sequences, with roughly 26% as singletons. With 5 bases clipped from V and 5 bases from J, the junction kept 5 bases outside the gene matches. CDR3 length: 13 residues. The V gene's germline CDR1 is DFQATT and CDR2 SNEGSKA (reference sequence). The specimen was blood. This sequence joins TRBV20-1 and TRBJ2-5; 10 bases line up with TRBD2. The receptor was derived from a woman in her 70s in good health. CDR3 sequence (DNA): TGCAGTGCTCGGCTAGCGGGAGTGGAGACCCAGTACTTC. It is translated as CSARLAGVETQYF.